These T cell receptor beta chains were read from a single sample in a study of T cells in Graves' hyperthyroidism and ophthalmopathy. TCRdb re-called the multiplex PCR reads through MiXCR, storing one row per CDR3 protein. The sample comprises some 560,000 distinct CDR3 sequences, less than 15% of which are singletons, and approximately 14% rests with the top ten. The specimen was blood. These receptor sequences come from a woman in her forties with Graves' hyperthyroidism. Both conserved end residues are part of each CDR3. D genes are given only for firm matches. Not all rows give a size; the values are once, few, many and, for expanded clones, a class.

clone_size: few; v_call: TRBV19; j_call: TRBJ2-4; d_call: TRBD1; cdr3_aa: CATSGTGVSLAKNIQYF; cdr3_nt: TGTGCCACCTCCGGGACAGGGGTTTCACTAGCCAAAAACATTCAGTACTTC
clone_size: -; v_call: TRBV29-1; j_call: TRBJ1-1; d_call: -; cdr3_aa: CSVVDPLETEAFF; cdr3_nt: TGCAGCGTTGTTGACCCTCTGGAAACTGAAGCTTTCTTT
clone_size: -; v_call: TRBV2; j_call: TRBJ2-5; d_call: TRBD2; cdr3_aa: CASSGEGGRSETQYF; cdr3_nt: TGTGCCAGCAGTGGGGAGGGAGGGCGTAGTGAGACCCAGTACTTC
clone_size: many; v_call: TRBV7-3; j_call: TRBJ2-3; d_call: -; cdr3_aa: CASSSPGTDTQYF; cdr3_nt: TGTGCCAGCAGCTCCCCGGGAACAGATACGCAGTATTTT
clone_size: many; v_call: TRBV20-1; j_call: TRBJ2-1; d_call: -; cdr3_aa: CSARQLAASSYNEQFF; cdr3_nt: TGCAGTGCTAGACAGTTAGCGGCCAGCTCCTACAATGAGCAGTTCTTC
clone_size: many; v_call: TRBV27; j_call: TRBJ1-5; d_call: -; cdr3_aa: CASRSFTGLDQPQHF; cdr3_nt: TGTGCCAGCAGATCCTTCACCGGGTTGGATCAGCCCCAGCATTTT
clone_size: -; v_call: TRBV5-1; j_call: TRBJ2-1; d_call: -; cdr3_aa: CASSLAGQGRNEQFF; cdr3_nt: TGCGCCAGCAGCTTGGCCGGGCAGGGTAGAAATGAGCAGTTCTTC
clone_size: few; v_call: TRBV29-1; j_call: TRBJ2-2; d_call: -; cdr3_aa: CSVGESGTGELFF; cdr3_nt: TGCAGCGTTGGGGAGTCCGGCACCGGGGAGCTGTTTTTT
clone_size: few; v_call: TRBV28; j_call: TRBJ2-4; d_call: -; cdr3_aa: CASSPPTVAKNIQYF; cdr3_nt: TGTGCCAGCAGTCCACCGACAGTAGCCAAAAACATTCAGTACTTC
clone_size: many; v_call: TRBV30; j_call: TRBJ2-1; d_call: TRBD2; cdr3_aa: CAWSLLAGVEQFF; cdr3_nt: TGTGCCTGGAGTCTCCTAGCGGGAGTTGAGCAGTTCTTC
clone_size: -; v_call: TRBV4-2; j_call: TRBJ2-2; d_call: -; cdr3_aa: CASSQDPRQANTGELFF; cdr3_nt: TGTGCCAGCAGCCAAGATCCAAGACAGGCGAACACCGGGGAGCTGTTTTTT
clone_size: many; v_call: TRBV28; j_call: TRBJ1-1; d_call: -; cdr3_aa: CASSLIGAVNTEAFF; cdr3_nt: TGTGCCAGCAGTTTAATCGGGGCGGTGAACACTGAAGCTTTCTTT
clone_size: -; v_call: TRBV6-1; j_call: TRBJ2-2; d_call: -; cdr3_aa: CASSQDSRTGELFF; cdr3_nt: TGTGCCAGCAGTCAAGACAGCAGGACCGGGGAGCTGTTTTTT
clone_size: -; v_call: TRBV12-3/TRBV12-4; j_call: TRBJ2-1; d_call: -; cdr3_aa: CASSPTPPRNEQFF; cdr3_nt: TGTGCCAGCAGTCCGACCCCCCCCCGCAATGAGCAGTTCTTC
clone_size: -; v_call: TRBV6-1; j_call: TRBJ2-2; d_call: TRBD1; cdr3_aa: CASSEGGVFVGGPGELFF; cdr3_nt: TGTGCCAGCAGTGAAGGTGGAGTTTTTGTAGGGGGCCCGGGGGAGCTGTTTTTT
clone_size: few; v_call: TRBV30; j_call: TRBJ1-1; d_call: TRBD1; cdr3_aa: CAWKNRGQNTEAFF; cdr3_nt: TGTGCCTGGAAGAACAGGGGGCAAAACACTGAAGCTTTCTTT
clone_size: many; v_call: TRBV3-1; j_call: TRBJ1-5; d_call: TRBD1; cdr3_aa: CASGTGGNQPQHF; cdr3_nt: TGTGCCAGCGGGACAGGGGGGAATCAGCCCCAGCATTTT
clone_size: few; v_call: TRBV14; j_call: TRBJ2-7; d_call: -; cdr3_aa: CASSQPGTVPYEQYF; cdr3_nt: TGTGCCAGCAGCCAGCCTGGGACGGTGCCCTACGAGCAGTACTTC
clone_size: -; v_call: TRBV10-3; j_call: TRBJ2-3; d_call: -; cdr3_aa: CAIRRGGAESTDTQYF; cdr3_nt: TGTGCCATCAGACGTGGGGGGGCGGAAAGCACAGATACGCAGTATTTT
clone_size: few; v_call: TRBV2; j_call: TRBJ1-3; d_call: -; cdr3_aa: CASRLNPGSSGNTIYF; cdr3_nt: TGTGCCAGCAGGTTAAACCCCGGGTCCTCTGGAAACACCATATATTTT